A selection of T cell receptor beta chains follows, all from one sample in a study of control samples from healthy donors and cancer patients. Profiled with immunoSEQ multiplex PCR; TCRdb holds only in-frame clones, not every one. The sample contains about 120,000 clones, around 93% of which appear only once. Sequencing used blood. The receptor set was obtained from a woman in her forties or fifties in good health. Both conserved end residues are part of each CDR3. D genes are given only for firm matches. Clone sizes are given selectively: once, few, many, or a class where the clone is expanded.

abundance,v_gene,d_gene,j_gene,CDR3nt,CDR3aa
-,TRBV7-9,-,TRBJ2-1,TGTGCCAGCAGCCCCGTTAGTGAGCAGTTCTTC,CASSPVSEQFF
-,TRBV5-1,-,TRBJ2-3,TGCGCCAGCAGCTTGGTAAGCCGACGATCGACAGATACGCAGTATTTT,CASSLVSRRSTDTQYF
-,TRBV9,-,TRBJ2-3,TGTGCCAGCAGCCGCGCCCTGGAGCGCACAGATACGCAGTATTTT,CASSRALERTDTQYF
-,TRBV5-1,-,TRBJ1-1,TGCGCCAGCAGCTTGGGACAAGTGAACACTGAAGCTTTCTTT,CASSLGQVNTEAFF
-,TRBV6-5,TRBD1,TRBJ1-1,TGTGCCAGCACCCCGACAGGGCATCACACTGAAGCTTTCTTT,CASTPTGHHTEAFF
once,TRBV5-6,-,TRBJ1-2,TGTGCCAGCGGCCCACCCGACCGGGGTAATGCTGGCTACACCTTC,CASGPPDRGNAGYTF
-,TRBV2,TRBD2,TRBJ2-3,TGTGCCAGCAGTCGCTCTCCCCCGCTAGCTAGCGGGGGGGCCGTGAGCACAGATACGCAGTATTTT,CASSRSPPLASGGAVSTDTQYF
-,TRBV24-1,-,TRBJ2-1,TGTGCCACCAGCACCGACACGTCCAATGAGCAGTTCTTC,CATSTDTSNEQFF
once,TRBV28,TRBD1,TRBJ1-1,TGTGCCAGCAGCCAGGGACAGCCAAACACTGAAGCTTTCTTT,CASSQGQPNTEAFF
once,TRBV4-2,TRBD1,TRBJ2-4,TGTGCCAGCAGCAAACTCCCGGGACAGGGGATTTCCAAAAACATTCAGTACTTC,CASSKLPGQGISKNIQYF
-,TRBV27,TRBD1,TRBJ1-5,TGTGCCAGCAAGATTGGACAGGGTAATCAGCCCCAGCATTTT,CASKIGQGNQPQHF
-,TRBV29-1,-,TRBJ1-1,TGCAGCGTTGAAGCCGGGAGGGGTGAAGCTTTCTTT,CSVEAGRGEAFF
-,TRBV28,-,TRBJ1-5,TGTGCCAGCAGTTTGGACAGCTTCAATCAGCCCCAGCATTTT,CASSLDSFNQPQHF
-,TRBV28,TRBD2,TRBJ2-5,TGTGCCAGCAGGCCTGGACTAGCGGGAAAGACCCAGTACTTC,CASRPGLAGKTQYF
-,TRBV19,TRBD2,TRBJ2-7,TGTGCCAGTAGTCCCTTTGCGGGGGGGAGATACGAGCAGTACTTC,CASSPFAGGRYEQYF
-,TRBV6-4,TRBD1,TRBJ2-2,TGTGCCAGCAGTGACCGGGGACAGGCCGGGGAGCTGTTTTTT,CASSDRGQAGELFF
-,TRBV1,-,TRBJ2-5,TGCACCAGCAGCCAAGATAGAAGGCTATACCAAGAGACCCAGTACTTC,CTSSQDRRLYQETQYF
-,TRBV7-2,-,TRBJ2-1,TGTGCCAGCAGCTTAGACCCTAGGGCCTACAATGAGCAGTTCTTC,CASSLDPRAYNEQFF
-,TRBV11-2,-,TRBJ2-5,TGTGCCAGCAGCTTAGTCCGGGGGCTTTTACGTCAAGAGACCCAGTACTTC,CASSLVRGLLRQETQYF
-,TRBV15,-,TRBJ1-5,TGTGCCACCGGCCGCAGGGGAGGCAATCAGCCCCAGCATTTT,CATGRRGGNQPQHF
-,TRBV5-1,TRBD2,TRBJ2-1,TGCGCCAGCAGCTTGGCCGTCGGGGGGGGAAATGAGCAGTTCTTC,CASSLAVGGGNEQFF
-,TRBV7-9,TRBD1,TRBJ1-1,TGTGCCAGCAGCTTAGCGACAGGGGCGGTTGAAGCTTTCTTT,CASSLATGAVEAFF
-,TRBV9,-,TRBJ1-2,TGTGCCAGCAGCGTAGTGAGCCCGACGGAGACCCAATATGGCTACACCTTC,CASSVVSPTETQYGYTF
-,TRBV2,-,TRBJ1-1,TGTGCCAGCAGTGTCGATACCGGGGCTGAAGCTTTCTTT,CASSVDTGAEAFF
-,TRBV2,TRBD2,TRBJ2-3,TGTGCCAGCAGTGAAACGAGCCGGGAGGAGGATACGCAGTATTTT,CASSETSREEDTQYF
-,TRBV29-1,-,TRBJ2-7,TGCAGCGTTCCTTCTCAGGGTGGGGAGCAGTACTTC,CSVPSQGGEQYF
-,TRBV2,-,TRBJ2-1,TGTGCCAGTCACGGACCCGGCAATGAGCAGTTCTTC,CASHGPGNEQFF